This T cell receptor (beta chain) was identified in a study of blood T cell repertoires in COVID-19. Trimming shortened V by 5 bases and J by 4 bases, and 11 bases separated the two germline ends. CDR1 is SEHNR and CDR2 is FQNEAQ in the germline V gene (reference sequence). This CDR3 is built from 13 residues. Authors' methods: Nucleated cell counts were estimated from reference gene primer amplification. TCRdb keeps only in-frame clones here, not all; method: immunoSEQ multiplex PCR. D and trimming come from the DNA, and the V and J calls and clone size come from that table. The table lists 250,000 or so clones, around 86% of them singletons.

This chain joins TRBV7-9 and TRBJ1-1; D not certain. The source is a middle-aged woman who had recovered from COVID-19. The sample consisted of peripheral blood. In nucleotides, the CDR3 is TGTGCCAGCAGCATCCTCCAGGCCACTGAAGCTTTCTTT. Translating gives CASSILQATEAFF. Full variable domain (missing parts from reference TRBV7-9 and TRBJ1-1): DTGVSQNPRHKITKRGQNVTFRCDPISEHNRLYWYRQTLGQGPEFLTYFQNEAQLEKSRLLSDRFSAERPKGSFSTLEIQRTEQGDSAMYLCASSILQATEAFFGQGTRLTVV.